A single sample is the source of the 27 T cell receptor beta chains below, sequenced in a study of T cell clonotyping in hematopoietic cell transplantation. The repertoire was sequenced with immunoSEQ multiplex PCR; TCRdb's copy has only in-frame clones and lacks some. This table has tens of thousands of clones, roughly 96% appearing once. The sequenced material came from peripheral blood mononuclear cells. Source of these receptors: a man aged 25-45 years in good health. Some clones in this sample may be carry-over from other donors' samples.

The chain recombines TRBV7-9 with TRBJ2-2; D tentatively fits TRBD1 or TRBD2 (6 bases each). Germline CDR1 reads SEHNR; CDR2 reads FQNEAQ (reference sequence). V was pared by 4 bases and J by 3 bases, with 15 bases between. CDR3 length: 16 amino acids. CDR3: CASSSVGGPDTGELFF. DNA of the CDR3: TGTGCCAGCAGCTCAGTAGGGGGGCCCGACACCGGGGAGCTGTTTTTT.

CDR3 loop: CASSFPGTGNTIYF. CDR3 nucleotide sequence: TGTGCCAGCAGCTTCCCGGGAACTGGAAACACCATATATTTT. V and J are TRBV7-2 and TRBJ1-3; D ambiguous. Germline V gives CDR1 SGHTA, CDR2 FQGNSA. Trimming left V 3 bases short and J 2 bases short, with 8 bases between. The CDR3 is made up of 14 amino acids.

This chain joins TRBV5-5 and TRBJ1-5; D is uncertain. Trimming removed 2 bases at V and 2 bases at J, with 8 bases between. This CDR3 has 14 residues. Looked up from germline, CDR1 is SGHKS and CDR2 is YYEKEE (reference sequence). CDR3 region: CASSLTGGNQPQHF. The CDR3 DNA is TGTGCCAGCAGCTTAACCGGGGGCAATCAGCCCCAGCATTTT.

The chain joins TRBV5-6 to TRBJ2-1; 11 bases match TRBD2. The germline V gene has CDR1 SGHDT and CDR2 YYEEEE. The CDR3 covers 14 residues. Germline trimming cut 6 bases from V and 2 bases from J; bases unmatched to any gene: 1. This chain's CDR3 is CASNSGGAYNEQFF. DNA of the CDR3: TGTGCCAGCAATAGCGGGGGGGCCTACAATGAGCAGTTCTTC.

The chain links TRBV12-5 to TRBJ1-3; D is possibly TRBD1 (6 bases). V lost 8 bases to trimming and J lost 0 bases, with 11 bases between them. This CDR3 contains 14 residues. Germline CDR1 LGHNT, CDR2 FRNRAP. The DNA of the CDR3 is TGTGCTAGTCAAAGGGGGTCCTCTGGAAACACCATATATTTT. It yields the protein CASQRGSSGNTIYF.

CDR3 in DNA: TGTGCCAGCAGCTTCAGTGCGGAGACCCAGTACTTC. Its translation is CASSFSAETQYF. The chain recombines TRBV7-9 with TRBJ2-5; D ambiguous. Deletions cut 3 bases from V and 5 bases from J, with 7 bases between. CDR1 SEHNR and CDR2 FQNEAQ come from the germline V gene (reference sequence). The CDR3 loop spans 12 amino acids.

The rearrangement joins TRBV27 to TRBJ2-7, with D perhaps assigned TRBD1 or TRBD2 (5 bases each). Per germline, CDR1 MNHEY and CDR2 SMNVEV (reference sequence). The CDR3 loop spans 15 amino acids. Trimming removed 7 bases at V and 5 bases at J, with 21 bases between. The CDR3 DNA reads as TGTGCCAGCATCCGAACCCGGGGCCATGAGGACGAGCAGTACTTC. Amino acids: CASIRTRGHEDEQYF.

CDR3 sequence: CASSVPGAKETQYF. In DNA, the CDR3 is TGTGCCAGCAGCGTACCCGGGGCCAAAGAGACCCAGTACTTC. The chain carries TRBV5-8 and TRBJ2-5; D tentatively fits TRBD1 or TRBD2 (5 bases each). V lost 4 bases and J 3 bases, leaving 13 bases between the germline ends. The germline CDR1 and CDR2 sequences are SGHTS and YDEGEE. The length of the CDR3 is 14 residues.

The gene calls are TRBV6-1 and TRBJ1-2; 9 bases fit TRBD1. CDR1 is MNHNS, CDR2 SASEGT, per germline. This CDR3 comprises 16 residues. V lost 0 bases to trimming and J lost 4 bases; unmatched junction nucleotides: 6. CDR3 sequence reads: CASSEAAGQGGYGYTF. CDR3 nucleotides: TGTGCCAGCAGTGAAGCCGCGGGACAGGGAGGCTATGGCTACACCTTC.

The chain couples TRBV27 to TRBJ2-3; maybe TRBD1 (6 bases). Germline V gives CDR1 MNHEY, CDR2 SMNVEV (reference sequence). The CDR3 is made up of 13 amino acids. V was trimmed by 3 bases and J by 7 bases, leaving 11 bases between them. Here the CDR3 DNA reads TGTGCCAGCAGTTTCGCCACAGGGAATACGCAGTATTTT. It yields the protein CASSFATGNTQYF.

The J gene is TRBJ2-5, the V gene TRBV7-2; TRBD1 matches 7 bases. In germline, CDR1 is SGHTA, CDR2 FQGNSA. The CDR3 extends over 16 amino acids. J gave up 2 bases and V 5 bases, and 11 bases lay outside the gene matches. The CDR3 bases are TGTGCCAGCAGCCCCAGGGGGACAGAGCCGCAAGAGACCCAGTACTTC. This sequence encodes CASSPRGTEPQETQYF.

The CDR3 region is CASSDDRVGLQTLKLFF. As DNA, the CDR3 is TGTGCCAGCAGCGACGACAGGGTTGGGCTCCAAACACTGAAGCTTTTCTTT. The chain has TRBV2 and TRBJ1-1; 7 nucleotides align to TRBD1. Germline V CDR1 and CDR2: SNHLY, FYNNEI. The CDR3 length is 17 residues. Unmatched junction bases numbered 26, after V lost 6 bases and J lost 13 bases.

The chain carries TRBV5-5 and TRBJ1-4; a weak D match, TRBD1 (6 bases). The CDR3 sequence is 13 residues long. V dropped 5 bases and J dropped 6 bases, with 11 bases sitting between them. Germline V CDR1 and CDR2: SGHKS, YYEKEE (reference sequence). The chain's CDR3 is CASSWAGDEKLFF. The CDR3 DNA is TGTGCCAGCAGTTGGGCAGGGGATGAAAAACTGTTTTTT.

The V call is TRBV9, the J call TRBJ2-6; D unresolved. Germline CDR1 and CDR2: SGDLS and YYNGEE. Trimming removed 0 bases from V and 0 bases from J, with 13 bases in between. This CDR3 has 18 residues. Here the CDR3 DNA reads TGTGCCAGCAGCGTAGGTCGGCACACCAACTCTGGGGCCAACGTCCTGACTTTC. This gives the protein CASSVGRHTNSGANVLTF. Based on the CDR3 plus reference TRBV9 and TRBJ2-6, the full variable domain is DSGVTQTPKHLITATGQRVTLRCSPRSGDLSVYWYQQSLDQGLQFLIQYYNGEERAKGNILERFSAQQFPDLHSELNLSSLELGDSALYFCASSVGRHTNSGANVLTFGAGSRLTVL.

The rearrangement links TRBV4-3 to TRBJ2-6; 10 bases are a match to TRBD2. V trimming: 2 bases; J trimming: 0 bases; junction bases outside the gene matches: 4. CDR1 is LGHNA and CDR2 is YSLEER in the germline V gene. The CDR3 extends over 18 amino acids. In nucleotides, the CDR3 is TGCGCCAGCAGCCAATCTAGCGGGAGCTTCTCTGGGGCCAACGTCCTGACTTTC. It specifies CASSQSSGSFSGANVLTF.

V gene TRBV15 combines with J gene TRBJ2-5; D call uncertain. CDR3 size: 14 residues. V gave up 0 bases and J gave up 5 bases, with 10 bases separating them. CDR1 and CDR2 (germline): LNHNV, YYDKDF (reference sequence). Here the CDR3 DNA reads TGTGCCACCAGCAGAGATGCGCGTCGGGAGACCCAGTACTTC. This codes for CATSRDARRETQYF.

This clone was recorded once. This chain connects TRBV6-1 to TRBJ2-3, with 7 bases matching TRBD2. The CDR3 has 15 amino acids. Trimming removed 4 bases from V and 0 bases from J; junction bases left unmatched: 4. Germline V lookup: CDR1 MNHNS, CDR2 SASEGT. The CDR3, as DNA: TGTGCCAGCAGTGGGTTAGCGGGTAGCACAGATACGCAGTATTTT. The encoded protein is CASSGLAGSTDTQYF.

This chain connects TRBV28 to TRBJ2-1; D possibly corresponds to TRBD2 (6 bases). CDR1 is MDHEN and CDR2 is SYDVKM in the germline V gene. V was trimmed by 2 bases and J by 7 bases, leaving 15 bases between them. The CDR3 is 15 amino acids. The CDR3 here is CASSLEVGAGNEQFF. CDR3 sequence (DNA): TGTGCCAGCAGTTTAGAGGTCGGGGCGGGAAATGAGCAGTTCTTC.

This rearrangement joins TRBV5-6 to TRBJ1-5; TRBD1 matches at 7 bases. This CDR3 spans 14 amino acids. The germline V gene has CDR1 SGHDT and CDR2 YYEEEE. The ends lost 4 bases at V and 6 bases at J; junction bases unmatched: 7. CDR3 coding DNA: TGTGCCAGCAGCCAGAGGGGGCCAAGTCAGCCCCAGCATTTT. Protein sequence: CASSQRGPSQPQHF.

This clone showed up just once. This rearrangement joins TRBV5-6 to TRBJ1-1, with TRBD1 identical over 9 bases. Germline CDR1 and CDR2: SGHDT and YYEEEE. The trim removed 3 bases at V and 0 bases at J, leaving 12 bases unmatched. CDR3 length: 18 residues. The CDR3 DNA sequence: TGTGCCAGCAGCTCCCTGGGACAGGGAAAGGGGATGAACACTGAAGCTTTCTTT. Translating it yields CASSSLGQGKGMNTEAFF. Full variable domain (remainder filled in from reference TRBV5-6 and TRBJ1-1): DAGVTQSPTHLIKTRGQQVTLRCSPKSGHDTVSWYQQALGQGPQFIFQYYEEEERQRGNFPDRFSGHQFPNYSSELNVNALLLGDSALYLCASSSLGQGKGMNTEAFFGQGTRLTVV.

The chain carries TRBV2 and TRBJ1-5; a possible D gene is TRBD1 (5 bases). Trimming stripped 8 bases from V and 1 base from J, with 9 bases between. CDR3 length equals 13 residues. Per the germline V gene, CDR1 is SNHLY and CDR2 is FYNNEI. The chain's CDR3 is CASERDSNQPQHF. The DNA of the CDR3 is TGTGCCAGCGAAAGGGACAGCAATCAGCCCCAGCATTTT.

The CDR3 region has the DNA TGTGCCAGCAGTGAGTCGGGACTCTCGAACACTGAAGCTTTCTTT. As protein: CASSESGLSNTEAFF. V usage is TRBV6-1 and J usage is TRBJ1-1; D is perhaps TRBD1 (5 bases). The V gene lost 3 bases and the J gene lost 1 base, with 12 bases spanning the gap. Germline V gene sequence: CDR1 MNHNS, CDR2 SASEGT. The CDR3 sequence is 15 residues long.

The chain links TRBV27 to TRBJ1-1, with TRBD1 matching over 9 bases. Germline V gene lookup returns CDR1 MNHEY and CDR2 SMNVEV (reference sequence). Losses at the gene ends were 5 bases for V and 3 bases for J; bases not matched to a gene: 4. The CDR3 consists of 14 residues. CDR3 sequence (DNA): TGTGCCAGCAGTGGGACAGGGTCCGACACTGAAGCTTTCTTT. Its translation is CASSGTGSDTEAFF.

The chain is built from TRBV27 and TRBJ2-2; D is unclear. The CDR3 loop spans 12 amino acids. V was shortened by 3 bases and J by 8 bases, with 7 bases between the two germline ends. Germline loops: CDR1 MNHEY, CDR2 SMNVEV (reference sequence). The CDR3 is CASSFGLGELFF. CDR3 coding DNA: TGTGCCAGCAGTTTCGGTCTAGGGGAGCTGTTTTTT.

The chain uses TRBV7-6 and TRBJ2-1; 8 bases are shared with TRBD2. The CDR3 is 16 amino acids. With V trimmed by 5 bases and J by 6 bases, 12 bases remained unmatched. CDR1 and CDR2 from the germline V gene are SGHVS and FNYEAQ. The CDR3 nucleotides read TGTGCCAGCAGCCCCCGTCTACAGCGGGGGTGCAATGAGCAGTTCTTC. This codes for CASSPRLQRGCNEQFF.

The chain has TRBV11-1 and TRBJ2-7; D gene uncertain. V shed 2 bases and J shed 5 bases, with 13 bases lying between them. The germline V gene has CDR1 SGHAT and CDR2 FQDESV (reference sequence). This CDR3 region has 14 residues. The CDR3 spells CASSLTPPFDEQYF. The DNA of the CDR3 is TGTGCCAGCAGCTTAACCCCCCCGTTCGACGAGCAGTACTTC.

V usage is TRBV28 and J usage is TRBJ2-5; the D gene is possibly TRBD2 (5 bases). Germline V gene data show CDR1 as MDHEN and CDR2 as SYDVKM. The CDR3 is made up of 11 amino acids. Between the trimmed V and J ends, which lost 3 bases and 8 bases, there was a span of 7 bases. The DNA of the CDR3 is TGTGCCAGCAGTTTTCGGGAAACCCAGTACTTC. It encodes CASSFRETQYF.